This passage covers 31 T cell receptor beta chains from one sample sequenced in a study of T cell responses to AZD1222 COVID-19 vaccine. TCRdb keeps only in-frame clones here, not all; method: immunoSEQ multiplex PCR. The data contain some 130,000 clones, 80% to 90% of them singletons. Sequencing was performed on peripheral blood, taken on day 0 of MenACWY control vaccination. The source of these receptors is an adult in good health.

The rearrangement links TRBV2 to TRBJ2-3; no clear D. The CDR3 is 16 residues long. In germline, CDR1 is SNHLY, CDR2 FYNNEI. Trimming took off 6 bases at V and 2 bases at J, with 18 bases between the two ends. CDR3 region: CASSRWSKTYTDTQYF. The CDR3 DNA reads TGTGCCAGCAGCCGGTGGTCCAAAACCTACACAGATACGCAGTATTTT.

This sequence joins TRBV19 and TRBJ2-2, with 7 bases lining up with TRBD2. J was trimmed by 1 base and V by 0 bases; bases with no gene match: 8. The length of the CDR3 is 18 residues. Germline V gives CDR1 LNHDA, CDR2 SQIVND (reference sequence). CDR3 amino acids: CASSIDPPGTMNTGELFF. CDR3 DNA: TGTGCCAGTAGTATAGATCCCCCAGGGACTATGAACACCGGGGAGCTGTTTTTT.

J is TRBJ1-3 and V is TRBV5-1, with D perhaps TRBD1 (6 bases). Germline V CDR1 and CDR2: SGHRS, YFSETQ. V lost 0 bases and J lost 4, with 11 bases in between. The CDR3 has 15 amino acids. CDR3 protein: CASSLVGTNGNTIYF. In DNA form, the CDR3 reads TGCGCCAGCAGCTTGGTGGGGACAAACGGAAACACCATATATTTT.

The J gene is TRBJ1-1, the V gene TRBV3-1 (or the pseudogene TRBV3-2); perhaps TRBD1 as D (5 bases). CDR1 and CDR2 (germline): LGHDT, YNNKEL (reference sequence). The CDR3 is made up of 16 amino acids. Trimming shortened V by 0 bases and J by 6 bases, and 17 bases separated the two germline ends. DNA for the CDR3: TGTGCCAGCAGCCAAGATGGGACTTTCGGCGCTCCTGAAGCTTTCTTT. This gives the protein CASSQDGTFGAPEAFF.

The rearrangement uses TRBV6-5 and TRBJ1-4, with 7 bases that match TRBD1. The CDR3 runs 14 residues. The germline gives CDR1 MNHEY, CDR2 SVGAGI. V lost 6 bases to trimming and J lost 3 bases; unmatched junction nucleotides: 4. The CDR3 nucleotides read TGTGCCAGCAGGACAGGGACCGCTAATGAAAAACTGTTTTTT. Its protein is CASRTGTANEKLFF.

This clone appeared once. This chain links TRBV7-3 with TRBJ2-2; 9 bases are shared with TRBD2. Germline CDR1 reads SGHTA; CDR2 reads FQGTGA. This CDR3 is 16 amino acids long. Trimming took 3 bases from V and 0 from J; bases not matched to a gene: 2. For the CDR3, the DNA is TGTGCCAGCAGCTTCCTAGCGGGAACGAACACCGGGGAGCTGTTTTTT. Translation: CASSFLAGTNTGELFF.

The CDR3 bases are TGTGCCAGCACCCAAGGGAATTCGAGAGGCGAAAAACTGTTTTTT. It encodes CASTQGNSRGEKLFF. V and J are TRBV5-4 and TRBJ1-4; no clear D. The germline V gene has CDR1 SGHNT and CDR2 YYREEE (reference sequence). CDR3 length: 15 residues. Trimming cost V 6 bases and J 8 bases, with 20 bases left between them.

This chain joins TRBV5-6 and TRBJ1-4; D is possibly TRBD1 (6 bases). In germline, CDR1 is SGHDT, CDR2 YYEEEE. V lost 1 base, J lost 0 bases, and 13 bases lay in between. The CDR3 has 17 amino acids. Here the CDR3 reads CASSLFQGRATNEKLFF. DNA for the CDR3: TGTGCCAGCAGCTTGTTCCAGGGGCGTGCAACTAATGAAAAACTGTTTTTT.

With regard to this clone: An end of the junction does not agree with germline; a read error may underlie this. The genes are TRBV3-1 (or the pseudogene TRBV3-2) and TRBJ1-2; no definite D call. The CDR3 has 16 amino acids. From germline, CDR1 is LGHDT and CDR2 YNNKEL (reference sequence). This CDR3 reads CASSQEGVWEGYGYIF. CDR3 DNA: TGTGCCAGCAGCCAAGAGGGAGTCTGGGAAGGCTATGGCTACATCTTC.

The chain links TRBV28 to TRBJ2-7; possible D gene TRBD1, 6 bases. The V end lost 5 bases, the J end lost 5 bases, and 10 bases lay between the germline ends. The CDR3 has 12 amino acids. From germline, CDR1 is MDHEN and CDR2 SYDVKM. CDR3 nucleotide sequence: TGTGCCAGCAGTGCCCACAGGGACGAGCAGTACTTC. Translating it yields CASSAHRDEQYF. The whole variable domain, remainder taken from reference TRBV28 and TRBJ2-7, is DVKVTQSSRYLVKRTGEKVFLECVQDMDHENMFWYRQDPGLGLRLIYFSYDVKMKEKGDIPEGYSVSREKKERFSLILESASTNQTSMYLCASSAHRDEQYFGPGTRLTVT.

The chain combines TRBV11-2 with TRBJ1-1; possibly TRBD1 for D (6 bases). Trimming stripped 3 bases from V and 1 base from J, with 12 bases between. The CDR3 covers 15 residues. The germline V gene has CDR1 SGHAT and CDR2 FQNNGV. The DNA for the CDR3 is TGTGCCAGCAGCTTGGGGGGGGGCTGGAACACTGAAGCTTTCTTT. Amino acid sequence: CASSLGGGWNTEAFF.

This clone is a singleton in its sample. The chain employs TRBV5-4 and TRBJ2-7; 11 nucleotides align to TRBD2. Germline V gives CDR1 SGHNT, CDR2 YYREEE (reference sequence). The CDR3 contains 14 residues. V lost 0 bases to trimming and J lost 6 bases; unmatched junction nucleotides: 2. CDR3 region: CASSLALAGAEQYF. CDR3 sequence (DNA): TGTGCCAGCAGCTTGGCACTAGCGGGAGCCGAGCAGTACTTC.

This chain joins TRBV19 and TRBJ2-3, with TRBD2 identical over 7 bases. This CDR3 region has 16 residues. V was clipped by 9 bases and J by 3 bases; unmatched bases: 15. Germline V gene data show CDR1 as LNHDA and CDR2 as SQIVND (reference sequence). This CDR3 is CASRVRASGTTDTQYF. The CDR3 region has the DNA TGTGCCAGCAGAGTACGGGCTAGCGGTACGACAGATACGCAGTATTTT. Variable domain in full (rest from reference TRBV19 and TRBJ2-3): DGGITQSPKYLFRKEGQNVTLSCEQNLNHDAMYWYRQDPGQGLRLIYYSQIVNDFQKGDIAEGYSVSREKKESFPLTVTSAQKNPTAFYLCASRVRASGTTDTQYFGPGTRLTVL.

The chain employs TRBV5-4 and TRBJ2-5; D call uncertain. Germline V gives CDR1 SGHNT, CDR2 YYREEE (reference sequence). V lost 5 bases to trimming and J lost 1 base, with 12 bases between them. This CDR3 has 14 amino acids. The CDR3: CASSRESSQETQYF. The CDR3 bases are TGTGCCAGCAGTCGTGAGTCCAGCCAAGAGACCCAGTACTTC.

The chain is built from TRBV5-1 and TRBJ1-2; TRBD1 aligns across 8 bases. CDR1 and CDR2 (germline): SGHRS, YFSETQ. The CDR3 has 14 amino acids. V lost 4 bases to trimming and J lost 7 bases; unmatched junction nucleotides: 9. Here the CDR3 reads CASSRVGQGAGYTF. CDR3 sequence (DNA): TGCGCCAGCAGCCGAGTCGGCCAGGGGGCTGGCTACACCTTC. Full variable domain (outside the CDR3, taken from reference TRBV5-1 and TRBJ1-2): KAGVTQTPRYLIKTRGQQVTLSCSPISGHRSVSWYQQTPGQGLQFLFEYFSETQRNKGNFPGRFSGRQFSNSRSEMNVSTLELGDSALYLCASSRVGQGAGYTFGSGTRLTVV.

The chain links TRBV21-1 to TRBJ2-1; the table's D call TRBD2 went unverified against the DNA. TRBV21-1 is classified as a pseudogene. The CDR3 has 16 amino acids. The CDR3 coding sequence is TGTGCCAGCACCCGACTAGCGGGAGGGACCAGCCATGAGCAGTTCTTC. Encoded protein: CASTRLAGGTSHEQFF.

The chain employs TRBV9 and TRBJ1-2; unclear D gene. Germline CDR1 reads SGDLS; CDR2 reads YYNGEE. CDR3 length equals 14 residues. The germline V and J ends were trimmed by 3 bases and 3 bases, with 12 bases remaining between them. The CDR3 DNA follows: TGTGCCAGCAGCGAAGGCGCCCTGGACTATGGCTACACCTTC. Protein product: CASSEGALDYGYTF.

The J gene is TRBJ2-5, the V gene TRBV9, with 12 bases that match TRBD2. Germline trimming cut 0 bases from V and 6 bases from J; bases unmatched to any gene: 12. CDR1 and CDR2 (germline): SGDLS, YYNGEE. CDR3 size: 18 residues. In DNA, the CDR3 is TGTGCCAGCAGCGTAGACGGACTAGCGGGATACTGCAAAAAGACCCAGTACTTC. Amino acids: CASSVDGLAGYCKKTQYF.

The rearrangement uses TRBV27 and TRBJ1-6; 8 bases fit TRBD1. Germline-derived CDR1 and CDR2 are MNHEY and SMNVEV (reference sequence). V shed 5 bases, J shed 7 bases, and the junction held 10 bases outside the gene matches. This CDR3 comprises 16 residues. The CDR3 DNA reads TGTGCCAGCAGTACCCTCGGGCAGGGGGCCAATTCACCCCTCCACTTT. Its translation is CASSTLGQGANSPLHF.

A few counts support this clone. The J gene is TRBJ1-4, the V gene TRBV28; 8 positions match TRBD1. This CDR3 has 14 residues. V was clipped by 3 bases and J by 6 bases; unmatched bases: 3. Germline V gene sequence: CDR1 MDHEN, CDR2 SYDVKM. CDR3 sequence reads: CASSLDRVDEKLFF. The CDR3 DNA reads as TGTGCCAGCAGTTTGGACAGGGTGGATGAAAAACTGTTTTTT.

This chain links TRBV6-5 with TRBJ1-1; 7 positions agree with TRBD1. Trimming removed 11 bases from V and 4 bases from J; junction bases left unmatched: 7. The CDR3 runs to 12 residues. The germline CDR1 and CDR2 sequences are MNHEY and SVGAGI. CDR3 bases: TGTGCCGGCAAACGACAGGGCACTGAAGCTTTCTTT. It encodes CAGKRQGTEAFF.

This clone has only a few counts. V and J are TRBV11-2 and TRBJ2-5; perhaps TRBD2 as D (6 bases). The CDR3 runs to 13 residues. Between the trimmed V and J ends, which lost 5 bases and 7 bases, there was a span of 14 bases. CDR1 is SGHAT and CDR2 is FQNNGV in the germline V gene. DNA for the CDR3: TGTGCCAGCAGCCAGGAGGGAGCAGGGACCCAGTACTTC. Its translation is CASSQEGAGTQYF. Variable domain in full (rest from reference TRBV11-2 and TRBJ2-5): EAGVAQSPRYKIIEKRQSVAFWCNPISGHATLYWYQQILGQGPKLLIQFQNNGVVDDSQLPKDRFSAERLKGVDSTLKIQPAKLEDSAVYLCASSQEGAGTQYFGPGTRLLVL.

This clone came up once. The chain employs TRBV7-9 and TRBJ1-2; weak D call: TRBD1 (6 bases). V was cut by 3 bases and J by 0 bases, with 14 bases left in between. Germline CDR1 SEHNR, CDR2 FQNEAQ (reference sequence). This CDR3 has 16 amino acids. CDR3 loop: CASSFKTGSANYGYTF. The CDR3 region has the DNA TGTGCCAGCAGCTTTAAAACAGGGTCAGCTAACTATGGCTACACCTTC.

Only a few counts were recorded for this clone. The V call is TRBV5-6, the J call TRBJ2-2; possible D gene TRBD2, 5 bases. Germline assignment: CDR1 SGHDT and CDR2 YYEEEE. This CDR3 comprises 12 residues. V was trimmed by 4 bases and J by 5 bases, leaving 6 bases between them. Here the CDR3 reads CASSRRTGELFF. CDR3 DNA sequence: TGTGCCAGCAGCCGGAGGACCGGGGAGCTGTTTTTT.

The chain joins TRBV6-2 or TRBV6-3 to TRBJ2-7; no definite D call. The CDR3 contains 12 residues. V was shortened by 5 bases and J by 3 bases, with 8 bases between the two germline ends. CDR1 is MNHEY and CDR2 is SVGEGT in the germline V gene. The CDR3 coding sequence is TGTGCCAGCAGTATACGACTCTACGAGCAGTACTTC. This sequence encodes CASSIRLYEQYF.

This clone was counted at least ten times. V and J are TRBV3-1 (or the pseudogene TRBV3-2) and TRBJ2-6; D gene ambiguous. The germline V and J ends were trimmed by 4 bases and 1 base, with 14 bases remaining between them. This CDR3 contains 17 residues. Germline values: CDR1 LGHDT, CDR2 YNNKEL (reference sequence). In nucleotides, the CDR3 is TGTGCCAGCAGCCCCGTCTCGACGGCATCTGGGGCCAACGTCCTGACTTTC. This sequence encodes CASSPVSTASGANVLTF.

The CDR3 loop is CASSPKNLLGGTVVGTEAFF. CDR3 nucleotides: TGTGCCAGCTCACCAAAAAACTTATTAGGGGGCACCGTTGTCGGCACTGAAGCTTTCTTT. The rearrangement joins TRBV18 to TRBJ1-1; 7 nucleotides line up with TRBD1. CDR1 is KGHSH and CDR2 is LQKENI in the germline V gene. This CDR3 region has 20 residues. Trimming cost V 2 bases and J 4 bases; bases outside gene matches: 22.

The chain employs TRBV29-1 and TRBJ2-3; 7 bases map to TRBD1. With V trimmed by 7 bases and J by 0 bases, 4 bases remained unmatched. The germline V gene has CDR1 SQVTM and CDR2 ANQGSEA. The CDR3 loop spans 13 amino acids. CDR3 DNA: TGCAGCGACAGACAGGGTAGCACAGATACGCAGTATTTT. Translating it yields CSDRQGSTDTQYF.

V usage is TRBV9 and J usage is TRBJ2-1; TRBD2 might be the D (5 bases). CDR1 and CDR2 from the germline V gene are SGDLS and YYNGEE. The CDR3 length is 13 residues. V lost 0 bases and J lost 9, with 10 bases in between. The CDR3 spells CASSVDPGGEQFF. The CDR3 region has the DNA TGTGCCAGCAGCGTAGACCCAGGAGGTGAGCAGTTCTTC.

CDR3 amino acids: CASSPGDFPYNEQFF. The CDR3 DNA sequence: TGTGCCAGCAGTCCAGGGGATTTCCCCTACAATGAGCAGTTCTTC. This chain uses TRBV7-6 with TRBJ2-1, with a possible D match to TRBD1 (6 bases). This CDR3 is 15 amino acids long. Germline V gene lookup returns CDR1 SGHVS and CDR2 FNYEAQ. V dropped 6 bases and J dropped 2 bases, with 14 bases sitting between them.

The chain uses TRBV5-1 and TRBJ1-3; perhaps TRBD1 as D (5 bases). The CDR3 contains 16 residues. Per germline, CDR1 SGHRS and CDR2 YFSETQ. V lost 4 bases, J lost 0 bases, and 14 bases lay in between. This chain's CDR3 is CASSLTAGVSGNTIYF. The CDR3 bases are TGCGCCAGCAGCCTGACCGCGGGGGTCTCTGGAAACACCATATATTTT.